This T cell receptor beta chain is drawn from a study of cytomegalovirus exposure and HLA in healthy donors. Study results and limitations: Within the 130 or so validation repertoires, first-cohort TCR clusters tended to co-occur, according to a later analysis.

TCRdb's copy holds only in-frame clones and misses some; the assay was immunoSEQ multiplex PCR. The sample has about 98,000 clones; roughly nine tenths are singletons. In the case of this clone: Its antigen is undetermined.

Germline CDR1 reads SGHTA; CDR2 reads FQGNSA. V gave up 3 bases and J gave up 4 bases, with 13 bases separating them. The CDR3 is 15 amino acids. The source is a young woman in good health and CMV-seronegative. The rearrangement links TRBV7-2 to TRBJ1-5; a possible D gene is TRBD1 (5 bases). Sequencing input: PBMCs. CDR3 DNA: TGTGCCAGCAGCTTCGGGGGAGTCGGAAATCAGCCCCAGCATTTT. This translates into CASSFGGVGNQPQHF.